This T cell receptor beta chain is drawn from a study of graft-versus-host responses after intestinal transplantation. Background on the study: Transplants were multivisceral, liver-intestinal, or isolated intestinal. Every recipient underwent anti-thymocyte globulin induction, then tacrolimus and steroids for approximately 3 years.

Some clones are missing from TCRdb's copy, which holds only in-frame ones; the method was immunoSEQ multiplex PCR. The data contain around 13,000 clones, over 85% of them singletons. For this clone: Its specificity is unknown.

The germline V gene has CDR1 LNHDA and CDR2 SQIVND (reference sequence). The V gene lost 5 bases and the J gene lost 8 bases, with 19 bases spanning the gap. The CDR3 is 15 amino acids. Points from the study as a whole: The presence of high graft-versus-host to host-versus-graft clonal ratios in allografts characterized patients with graft-donor T cell macrochimerism. Circulating GvH clone levels at their peak were associated with HvG declines (early post-transplant).

This TCR was recovered from a human patient who received an intestinal transplant, so some T cells may come from the graft donor. Here the sequenced sample was PBMCs, taken about 32 months after intestinal transplantation. The V gene is TRBV19, the J gene TRBJ2-4; perhaps TRBD1 as D (5 bases). The CDR3, as DNA: TGTGCCAGTAGTCCCCAGGGCCTCGATGGGGACATTCAGTACTTC. This sequence encodes CASSPQGLDGDIQYF.